These T cell receptor beta chains were read from a single sample in a study of identical twins. Via MiXCR, TCRdb re-called the 5' RACE reads, giving one row per CDR3 protein. The repertoire holds some 660,000 distinct CDR3 sequences, with over 8.5% as singletons. These data were also filed under a second study, of yellow fever vaccine responses in identical twins.

Material: PBMCs. The receptor source for this set is a woman younger than 30 in good health. CDR3s include the opening cysteine and the closing phenylalanine or tryptophan. D genes are given only for firm matches. Clone size is not always given. Where it is, it says once, few, many or a class for expanded clones.

clone size: .; J gene: TRBJ2-5; CDR3 length: 16; V gene: TRBV20-1; D gene: .; CDR3 protein: CSARDARDVYQETQYF; CDR3 DNA: TGCAGTGCTAGAGATGCCCGGGACGTTTACCAAGAGACCCAGTACTTC
clone size: many; J gene: TRBJ2-7; CDR3 length: 13; V gene: TRBV18; D gene: .; CDR3 protein: CASSPPSTYEQYF; CDR3 DNA: TGTGCCAGCAGCCCACCTTCCACCTACGAGCAGTACTTC
clone size: .; J gene: TRBJ2-4; CDR3 length: 15; V gene: TRBV7-8; D gene: .; CDR3 protein: CASSLASIAKNIQYF; CDR3 DNA: TGTGCCAGCAGCTTAGCTTCCATAGCCAAAAACATTCAGTACTTC
clone size: few; J gene: TRBJ2-7; CDR3 length: 15; V gene: TRBV12-3/TRBV12-4; D gene: .; CDR3 protein: CASSLASTAGVEQYF; CDR3 DNA: TGTGCCAGCAGTTTAGCGTCGACCGCTGGGGTTGAGCAGTACTTC
clone size: many; J gene: TRBJ2-3; CDR3 length: 15; V gene: TRBV24-1; D gene: .; CDR3 protein: CATSEYGGSTDTQYF; CDR3 DNA: TGTGCCACCAGTGAATATGGGGGCAGCACAGATACGCAGTATTTT
clone size: few; J gene: TRBJ2-7; CDR3 length: 16; V gene: TRBV3-1; D gene: .; CDR3 protein: CASSPDLVRVSYEQYF; CDR3 DNA: TGTGCCAGCAGCCCAGACCTTGTCAGGGTCTCCTACGAGCAGTACTTC
clone size: few; J gene: TRBJ2-7; CDR3 length: 12; V gene: TRBV6-6; D gene: .; CDR3 protein: CASSLADGEQYF; CDR3 DNA: TGTGCCAGCAGTTTAGCGGACGGAGAGCAGTACTTC
clone size: few; J gene: TRBJ2-7; CDR3 length: 15; V gene: TRBV20-1; D gene: TRBD2; CDR3 protein: CSAIPLAGNSYEQYF; CDR3 DNA: TGCAGTGCTATTCCTCTAGCGGGGAACTCCTACGAGCAGTACTTC
clone size: .; J gene: TRBJ1-1; CDR3 length: 17; V gene: TRBV9; D gene: TRBD1; CDR3 protein: CASSATLMEAGGTEAFF; CDR3 DNA: TGTGCCAGCAGCGCAACCCTTATGGAGGCAGGGGGAACTGAAGCTTTCTTT
clone size: .; J gene: TRBJ2-7; CDR3 length: 14; V gene: TRBV11-2; D gene: TRBD1; CDR3 protein: CASSLGHRGPEQYF; CDR3 DNA: TGTGCCAGCAGCTTAGGGCACAGGGGGCCCGAGCAGTACTTC
clone size: few; J gene: TRBJ2-5; CDR3 length: 16; V gene: TRBV6-2/TRBV6-3; D gene: .; CDR3 protein: CASSYSVDLGGETQYF; CDR3 DNA: TGTGCCAGCAGTTACTCGGTGGACCTTGGGGGAGAGACCCAGTACTTC
clone size: .; J gene: TRBJ1-5; CDR3 length: 13; V gene: TRBV10-3; D gene: TRBD1; CDR3 protein: CATLGQQNQPQHF; CDR3 DNA: TGTGCCACCTTGGGACAGCAGAACCAGCCCCAGCATTTT
clone size: few; J gene: TRBJ1-6; CDR3 length: 13; V gene: TRBV7-2; D gene: .; CDR3 protein: CATKRADNSPLHF; CDR3 DNA: TGTGCCACCAAAAGGGCAGATAATTCACCCCTCCACTTT
clone size: few; J gene: TRBJ2-1; CDR3 length: 15; V gene: TRBV9; D gene: .; CDR3 protein: CASSVVVGSYNEQFF; CDR3 DNA: TGTGCCAGCAGCGTAGTGGTTGGGTCCTACAATGAGCAGTTCTTC
clone size: .; J gene: TRBJ1-5; CDR3 length: 13; V gene: TRBV6-1; D gene: .; CDR3 protein: CASKGEWPHSQHF; CDR3 DNA: TGTGCCAGCAAAGGGGAATGGCCCCATTCCCAGCATTTT
clone size: many; J gene: TRBJ2-7; CDR3 length: 13; V gene: TRBV4-1; D gene: TRBD1; CDR3 protein: CASSQRRDSEQYF; CDR3 DNA: TGCGCCAGCAGCCAGCGCCGGGACAGCGAGCAGTACTTC
clone size: .; J gene: TRBJ2-3; CDR3 length: 16; V gene: TRBV20-1; D gene: TRBD2; CDR3 protein: CSARDPWGGSTDTQYF; CDR3 DNA: TGCAGTGCTAGAGATCCGTGGGGGGGTAGCACAGATACGCAGTATTTT
clone size: few; J gene: TRBJ2-4; CDR3 length: 16; V gene: TRBV5-1; D gene: TRBD2; CDR3 protein: CASSPRTSGGLNIQYF; CDR3 DNA: TGCGCCAGCAGCCCGCGGACTAGCGGGGGCCTAAACATTCAGTACTTC
clone size: .; J gene: TRBJ2-1; CDR3 length: 16; V gene: TRBV25-1; D gene: TRBD2; CDR3 protein: CASQILTSGSYNEQFF; CDR3 DNA: TGTGCCAGCCAGATCCTTACTAGCGGGAGCTACAATGAGCAGTTCTTC
clone size: few; J gene: TRBJ2-3; CDR3 length: 17; V gene: TRBV6-1; D gene: TRBD2; CDR3 protein: CASSRGLAGASTDTQYF; CDR3 DNA: TGTGCCAGCAGTCGAGGACTAGCGGGGGCGAGCACAGATACGCAGTATTTT
clone size: .; J gene: TRBJ2-7; CDR3 length: 13; V gene: TRBV4-3; D gene: .; CDR3 protein: CASSQEVSVGQYF; CDR3 DNA: TGCGCCAGCAGCCAAGAAGTAAGCGTAGGGCAGTACTTC
clone size: few; J gene: TRBJ2-1; CDR3 length: 14; V gene: TRBV19; D gene: TRBD1; CDR3 protein: CATKTGSLYNEQFF; CDR3 DNA: TGTGCCACTAAGACAGGGAGCCTCTACAATGAGCAGTTCTTC
clone size: many; J gene: TRBJ2-7; CDR3 length: 12; V gene: TRBV20-1; D gene: .; CDR3 protein: CSAYEGFYEQYF; CDR3 DNA: TGCAGTGCTTACGAGGGGTTCTACGAGCAGTACTTC
clone size: few; J gene: TRBJ1-1; CDR3 length: 13; V gene: TRBV20-1; D gene: TRBD1; CDR3 protein: CSATQGANTEAFF; CDR3 DNA: TGCAGTGCAACCCAGGGGGCCAACACTGAAGCTTTCTTT
clone size: few; J gene: TRBJ2-7; CDR3 length: 14; V gene: TRBV11-2; D gene: .; CDR3 protein: CASSFVRGNYEQYF; CDR3 DNA: TGTGCCAGCAGCTTCGTCAGGGGCAACTACGAGCAGTACTTC
clone size: few; J gene: TRBJ2-7; CDR3 length: 15; V gene: TRBV20-1; D gene: .; CDR3 protein: CSAFSGWIGGDEQYF; CDR3 DNA: TGCAGTGCTTTTTCCGGGTGGATCGGAGGGGACGAGCAGTACTTC
clone size: few; J gene: TRBJ2-1; CDR3 length: 13; V gene: TRBV7-8; D gene: .; CDR3 protein: CASSKSLHNEQFF; CDR3 DNA: TGTGCCAGCAGCAAAAGCCTCCACAATGAGCAGTTCTTC
clone size: .; J gene: TRBJ2-7; CDR3 length: 17; V gene: TRBV11-2; D gene: TRBD1; CDR3 protein: CASSPVGGTGSFGEQYF; CDR3 DNA: TGTGCCAGCAGCCCAGTTGGGGGGACAGGGTCTTTTGGCGAGCAGTACTTC
clone size: many; J gene: TRBJ1-5; CDR3 length: 15; V gene: TRBV5-8; D gene: .; CDR3 protein: CASSLAGKGNQPQHF; CDR3 DNA: TGTGCCAGCAGCTTGGCCGGGAAAGGCAATCAGCCCCAGCATTTT
clone size: .; J gene: TRBJ2-1; CDR3 length: 13; V gene: TRBV27; D gene: .; CDR3 protein: CASRTQGYNEQFF; CDR3 DNA: TGTGCCAGCAGGACGCAGGGGTACAATGAGCAGTTCTTC
clone size: .; J gene: TRBJ2-5; CDR3 length: 15; V gene: TRBV28; D gene: .; CDR3 protein: CASSPRVDPGGTQYF; CDR3 DNA: TGTGCCAGCAGCCCCCGGGTTGATCCAGGCGGGACCCAGTACTTC
clone size: many; J gene: TRBJ1-1; CDR3 length: 14; V gene: TRBV4-1; D gene: TRBD1; CDR3 protein: CASSPRQGPTEAFF; CDR3 DNA: TGCGCCAGCAGCCCGCGACAGGGTCCCACTGAAGCTTTCTTT
clone size: .; J gene: TRBJ2-7; CDR3 length: 15; V gene: TRBV11-2; D gene: .; CDR3 protein: CASSLPQQGPYEQYF; CDR3 DNA: TGTGCCAGCAGCTTGCCCCAGCAGGGGCCGTACGAGCAGTACTTC
clone size: few; J gene: TRBJ2-5; CDR3 length: 16; V gene: TRBV25-1; D gene: TRBD1; CDR3 protein: CASSEGQGGSQETQYF; CDR3 DNA: TGTGCCAGCAGTGAGGGACAGGGAGGGTCCCAAGAGACCCAGTACTTC
clone size: few; J gene: TRBJ2-3; CDR3 length: 14; V gene: TRBV5-1; D gene: .; CDR3 protein: CASSLNQGSGTQYF; CDR3 DNA: TGCGCCAGCAGCTTGAATCAAGGGTCAGGTACGCAGTATTTT